This T cell receptor beta chain was sequenced for a study of cytomegalovirus exposure and HLA in healthy donors. General observations from the study: TCR beta chain V- and J-gene trimming was linked, in a later analysis, to a missense variant in DCLRE1C.

PCR amplification relied on 60 Vbeta primers (plus 13 Jbeta primers). The protocol was immunoSEQ multiplex PCR, while the TCRdb copy is restricted to in-frame clones and leaves out a portion. The table lists around 64,000 clones, 55% to 70% of them singletons. This clone was recorded only once. Its antigen remains unknown. Trimming removed 0 bases from V and 10 bases from J; junction bases left unmatched: 6. The CDR3 is made up of 15 amino acids. Germline lookup yields CDR1 SGHVS and CDR2 FQNEAQ. The V and J genes are TRBV7-8 and TRBJ1-4, with 9 bases lining up with TRBD1. The sequenced sample was PBMCs. This sequence originates from a woman aged 50 to 60 in good health and CMV-seronegative. CDR3 protein: CASSLAGTGSRKLFF. Here the CDR3 DNA reads TGTGCCAGCAGCTTAGCCGGGACAGGGAGCCGAAAACTGTTTTTT.